The 26 T cell receptor beta chains in this list originate from one sample, sequenced in a study of tumor-infiltrating lymphocytes in oesophageal squamous cell carcinoma. TCRdb re-called the PCR reads with MiXCR, one entry per CDR3 protein. The repertoire holds about 16,000 distinct CDR3 sequences, 35% to 55% seen once, with under 50% in the top ten. The specimen sequenced was blood. These receptors originate from a female donor with esophageal squamous cell carcinoma.

The chain combines TRBV7-2 with TRBJ1-5; the match to TRBD1 covers 10 bases. Germline values: CDR1 SGHTA, CDR2 FQGNSA. CDR3 length: 15 amino acids. V was pared by 1 base and J by 7 bases, with 4 bases of the junction left unmatched. This CDR3 is CASSLVGTGEQPQHF. The DNA of the CDR3 is TGTGCCAGCAGCTTAGTTGGGACAGGGGAGCAGCCCCAGCATTTT.

This clonotype was found many times. The gene calls are TRBV7-6 and TRBJ2-7; 8 positions match TRBD2. With 5 bases clipped from V and 0 bases from J, the junction kept 21 bases outside the gene matches. Germline-derived CDR1 and CDR2 are SGHVS and FNYEAQ. CDR3 length equals 20 residues. CDR3 protein: CASSPGESGGAPPCSYEQYF. In nucleotides, the CDR3 is TGTGCCAGCAGCCCGGGCGAAAGCGGGGGTGCACCTCCGTGCTCCTACGAGCAGTACTTC.

With respect to this clonotype: One junction end disagrees with the germline gene, perhaps due to a read error. The rearrangement joins TRBV7-6 to TRBJ2-2; TRBD1 matches at 9 bases. This CDR3 has 14 residues. CDR1 and CDR2 (germline): SGHVS, FNYEAQ. CDR3 DNA sequence: TGTGCTAGCAGCCCCGGACAGGGGTTCGGGGAGCTGTTTTTT. Encoded protein: CASSPGQGFGELFF.

This clonotype was found a few times. The chain uses TRBV7-8 and TRBJ1-1; D remains ambiguous. The last part of the DNA fits TRBJ1-6 better; the J call may be wrong. Germline V gene lookup returns CDR1 SGHVS and CDR2 FQNEAQ. CDR3 length: 13 residues. CDR3 sequence: CASSLLRDSPLHF. The CDR3 DNA reads TGTGCCAGCAGCTTATTACGTGATTCACCCCTCCACTTT.

The rearrangement links TRBV20-1 to TRBJ2-1; tentative D call: TRBD2 (6 bases). Germline V gives CDR1 DFQATT, CDR2 SNEGSKA (reference sequence). This CDR3 is 13 amino acids long. The germline V and J ends were trimmed by 6 bases and 13 bases, with 22 bases remaining between them. CDR3 nucleotides: TGCAGTGCCACGTGGCTAGCGATAGAGACCCAGTTCTTC. Its translation: CSATWLAIETQFF.

This chain joins TRBV7-2 and TRBJ1-2; 8 bases are a match to TRBD1. Germline lookup yields CDR1 SGHTA and CDR2 FQGNSA. Losses at the gene ends were 5 bases for V and 1 base for J; bases not matched to a gene: 6. This CDR3 comprises 15 residues. In nucleotides, the CDR3 is TGTGCCAGCAGCCCGCAGGGGGCGAGTAACTATGGCTACACCTTC. Translation: CASSPQGASNYGYTF.

The V call is TRBV7-2, the J call TRBJ2-1; D uncertain. The tail of the sequence fits TRBJ2-7 better, so the J call may be wrong. The CDR3 is 13 residues long. The germline gives CDR1 SGHTA, CDR2 FQGNSA. CDR3 bases: TGTGCCAGCAGCCCCCGGGTGTCCTACGAGCAGTACTTC. Translation: CASSPRVSYEQYF.

The table lists this clonotype with many counts. V gene TRBV12-3 or TRBV12-4 combines with J gene TRBJ2-4; weak D call: TRBD2 (6 bases). The CDR3 totals 14 residues. V was clipped by 1 base and J by 3 bases, with 7 bases between them. CDR3 in DNA: TGTGCCAGCAGTTTAGGGGGAGGCAAAAACATTCAGTACTTC. It encodes CASSLGGGKNIQYF.

The chain couples TRBV7-2 to TRBJ2-7, with TRBD2 matching over 7 bases. This CDR3 contains 14 residues. Germline V gene lookup returns CDR1 SGHTA and CDR2 FQGNSA. V was pared by 5 bases and J by 2 bases, with 6 bases of the junction left unmatched. The CDR3: CASSPRGDPYEQYF. For the CDR3, the DNA is TGTGCCAGCAGCCCCCGGGGGGACCCCTACGAGCAGTACTTC. Variable domain in full (rest from reference TRBV7-2 and TRBJ2-7): GAGVSQSPSNKVTEKGKDVELRCDPISGHTALYWYRQSLGQGLEFLIYFQGNSAPDKSGLPSDRFSAERTGGSVSTLTIQRTQQEDSAVYLCASSPRGDPYEQYFGPGTRLTVT.

This clonotype was observed many times. This chain connects TRBV7-3 to TRBJ2-3; TRBD2 matches 11 bases. CDR1 is SGHTA and CDR2 is FQGTGA in the germline V gene. The J segment lost 3 bases and the V segment lost 3 bases, leaving 2 bases of the junction unmatched. CDR3 length: 15 amino acids. The CDR3 is CASSLTSGETDTQYF. CDR3 sequence (DNA): TGTGCCAGCAGCTTGACTAGCGGGGAGACAGATACGCAGTATTTT.

The CDR3 is CASSLGWGGAHTGELFF. CDR3 sequence (DNA): TGTGCCAGCAGTTTAGGATGGGGGGGCGCTCACACCGGGGAGCTGTTTTTT. The genes are TRBV28 and TRBJ2-2, with D maybe TRBD2 (7 bases). V was shortened by 2 bases and J by 3 bases, with 16 bases between the two germline ends. The germline V gene encodes CDR1 MDHEN and CDR2 SYDVKM. The CDR3 length is 17 residues.

Here the CDR3 reads CASSTRGQVGYTF. CDR3 nucleotide sequence: TGTGCCAGTTCAACCAGGGGGCAGGTTGGCTACACCTTC. The chain recombines TRBV6-5 with TRBJ2-7; 8 bases agree with TRBD1. The DNA end is more similar to TRBJ1-2, so the J call may be wrong. The germline V gene encodes CDR1 MNHEY and CDR2 SVGAGI. This CDR3 has 13 residues.

In this sample, this clonotype turned up many times. The J gene is TRBJ1-1, the V gene TRBV10-3; no firm D call. Germline lookup yields CDR1 ENHRY and CDR2 SYGVKD. Trimming took off 6 bases at V and 1 base at J, with 9 bases between the two ends. CDR3 length: 13 residues. The CDR3 bases are TGTGCCATCAGCCCTGACTGGAACACTGAAGCTTTCTTT. Protein product: CAISPDWNTEAFF.

The chain couples TRBV12-3 or TRBV12-4 to TRBJ2-1; 8 bases match TRBD1. The J call is doubtful: the DNA matches TRBJ2-7 better. This CDR3 contains 15 residues. CDR3 sequence (DNA): TGTGCCAGCAGTTTAGGGGCAGGGGGCGCGTACGAGCAGTACTTC. As protein: CASSLGAGGAYEQYF.

The V gene is TRBV28, the J gene TRBJ1-2, with D possibly being TRBD1 (5 bases). This CDR3 is 13 amino acids long. Germline CDR1 reads MDHEN; CDR2 reads SYDVKM. V gave up 5 bases and J gave up 6 bases, with 13 bases separating them. Here the CDR3 DNA reads TGTGCCAGCAGTCACACAGGTTCGGATGGCTACACCTTC. Translated, it gives CASSHTGSDGYTF.

This clonotype was recorded many times. The chain joins TRBV24-1 to TRBJ2-1; D is tentatively TRBD1 or TRBD2 (6 bases each). V was pared by 4 bases and J by 5 bases, with 20 bases between. Germline V gene sequence: CDR1 KGHDR, CDR2 SFDVKD. This CDR3 has 17 residues. The CDR3 reads CATSESGVGKRDNEQFF. The CDR3, as DNA: TGTGCCACCAGTGAGTCAGGGGTCGGGAAGCGGGACAATGAGCAGTTCTTC.

In this sample, this clonotype turned up many times. V gene TRBV6-1 combines with J gene TRBJ2-7; TRBD1 is a possible D gene (5 bases). The germline V and J ends were trimmed by 7 bases and 0 bases, with 10 bases remaining between them. In germline, CDR1 is MNHNS, CDR2 SASEGT. The CDR3 is 13 residues long. The DNA for the CDR3 is TGTGCCAGCATGGGGCATTCCTCCTACGAGCAGTACTTC. Encoded protein: CASMGHSSYEQYF.

Details on this clonotype: Since a much larger clone is just one base distant, this may be a read error. This chain uses TRBV6-1 with TRBJ2-1; a weak D match, TRBD1 (5 bases). The germline CDR1 and CDR2 sequences are MNHNS and SASEGT. The CDR3 sequence is 13 residues long. The V end lost 7 bases, the J end lost 10 bases, and 17 bases lay between the germline ends. The CDR3 here is CASMGHSSYEQFF. The CDR3 nucleotides read TGTGCCAGCATGGGGCATTCCTCCTACGAGCAGTTCTTC.

A few counts support this clonotype. CDR3 amino acids: CASSYSQETQYF. The CDR3 nucleotides are TGTGCCAGCAGCTACTCTCAAGAGACCCAGTACTTC. The chain has TRBV7-2 and TRBJ2-5; D gene unclear. Germline-derived CDR1 and CDR2 are SGHTA and FQGNSA. Trimming took 4 bases from V and 2 from J, leaving 5 bases between them. The length of the CDR3 is 12 residues.

There are many counts of this clonotype. This chain joins TRBV27 and TRBJ2-5; 10 bases are a match to TRBD1. The CDR3 is made up of 15 amino acids. The J segment lost 11 bases and the V segment lost 7 bases, leaving 16 bases of the junction unmatched. Germline assignment: CDR1 MNHEY and CDR2 SMNVEV (reference sequence). The CDR3 here is CASTPGTGAYNEQYF. For the CDR3, the DNA is TGTGCCAGCACCCCAGGGACAGGGGCATACAATGAGCAGTACTTC.

The rearrangement joins TRBV6-2 or TRBV6-3 to TRBJ1-2; D is ambiguous. V was shortened by 6 bases and J by 4 bases, with 9 bases between the two germline ends. The germline V gene has CDR1 MNHEY and CDR2 SVGEGT. The CDR3 consists of 12 residues. The CDR3 bases are TGTGCCAGCAGCTCAGGTAGCTATGGCTACACCTTC. Amino acid sequence: CASSSGSYGYTF.

In its sample, this clonotype was seen many times. The CDR3 spells CASSLSGRTDTQYF. DNA for the CDR3: TGTGCCAGCAGTTTATCTGGACGGACAGATACGCAGTATTTT. V usage is TRBV12-3 or TRBV12-4 and J usage is TRBJ2-3; no definite D call. The V and J ends lost 2 bases and 3 bases respectively, with 9 bases between them. This CDR3 has 14 amino acids.

This clonotype is termed medium-sized. This chain links TRBV7-3 with TRBJ2-3; 10 positions agree with TRBD2. In germline, CDR1 is SGHTA, CDR2 FQGTGA. This CDR3 region has 16 residues. J gave up 4 bases and V 5 bases, and 9 bases lay outside the gene matches. The CDR3 spells CASSPQRGGRSDTQYF. The CDR3 DNA reads as TGTGCCAGCAGCCCTCAGCGGGGGGGCCGTTCAGATACGCAGTATTTT.

The rearrangement uses TRBV24-1 and TRBJ2-4; D tentatively reads TRBD1 or TRBD2 (5 bases each). With the DNA end fitting TRBJ2-1 better, the J assignment may be wrong. CDR3 length: 16 residues. Germline V gene sequence: CDR1 KGHDR, CDR2 SFDVKD. The CDR3 sequence: CATSDPRDGIYNEQFF. The CDR3 nucleotides are TGTGCCACCAGTGATCCCCGGGACGGAATCTACAATGAGCAGTTCTTC.

The CDR3 loop reads CASSLRGSSYNSPLHF. In DNA form, the CDR3 reads TGTGCCAGCAGTCTCAGGGGAAGCTCCTATAATTCACCCCTCCACTTT. The chain recombines TRBV2 with TRBJ1-6, with TRBD1 as a possible D gene (6 bases). The V end was cut by 5 bases, the J end by 0 bases, with 11 bases between. The germline gives CDR1 SNHLY, CDR2 FYNNEI. The CDR3 totals 16 residues. The variable domain in full, completed from reference TRBV2 and TRBJ1-6, reads EPEVTQTPSHQVTQMGQEVILRCVPISNHLYFYWYRQILGQKVEFLVSFYNNEISEKSEIFDDQFSVERPDGSNFTLKIRSTKLEDSAMYFCASSLRGSSYNSPLHFGNGTRLTVT.

V usage is TRBV7-9 and J usage is TRBJ2-7; 7 bases line up with TRBD2. Trimming removed 1 base from V and 7 bases from J; junction bases left unmatched: 10. CDR3 length: 15 amino acids. Germline CDR1 SEHNR, CDR2 FQNEAQ (reference sequence). The CDR3 sequence is CASSLDPSGYNEQYF. The CDR3, as DNA: TGTGCCAGCAGCTTAGACCCTAGCGGATACAATGAGCAGTACTTC. Using reference TRBV7-9 and TRBJ2-7 for the parts outside the CDR3, the full variable domain is DTGVSQNPRHKITKRGQNVTFRCDPISEHNRLYWYRQTLGQGPEFLTYFQNEAQLEKSRLLSDRFSAERPKGSFSTLEIQRTEQGDSAMYLCASSLDPSGYNEQYFGPGTRLTVT.